This T cell receptor (beta chain) was documented in a study of CD8+ T cells in alopecia areata (dated by TCRdb to the late 2010s). Regarding the research as a whole: The treated patients took part in an open-label pilot trial in which moderate-to-severe alopecia areata was treated with oral tofacitinib at 5 to 10 mg twice daily. Tofacitinib was administered for 6 to 18 months, and 6 months of follow-up off drug were then conducted to assess delayed response and recurrence. The SALT score, which quantifies the percentage of affected scalp surface area, was used to measure disease severity in treated patients. To study T cell clonal expansion in alopecia areata, the researchers applied high-throughput TCRbeta sequencing to both the C3H/HeJ mouse model and human patients. On the human side, TCRbeta sequencing was run on scalp tissue and on sorted CD4+ and CD8+ peripheral blood T cells from healthy controls and from alopecia areata patients with either patchy or totalis/universalis disease. Tofacitinib-treated patients had biopsies at baseline and at 4 and 24 weeks of treatment, with a later scalp biopsy in several patients. Scalp clonality was compared among normal scalp (n=4), patchy alopecia areata scalp (n=8), and alopecia totalis/universalis scalp (n=8). The RNA source kit depended on sample type: the PAXgene miRNA kit for fixed scalp, the miRNeasy kit for PBMCs, and the RNeasy kit for mouse skin. Amplification of TCRbeta CDR3 regions was done by immunoSEQ multiplex PCR using 35 Vbeta forward primers and 13 Jbeta reverse primers.

What the authors observed across the whole study: Shared TCR sequences between patients were less evident than in mice, which may be partly attributable to HLA diversity in the patient population. Tofacitinib significantly lowered scalp clonality and the number of expanded CD8+ clones among the top 100 scalp clones. During tofacitinib treatment, many expanded lesional clones stuck around in both scalp and blood, and this persistence may partly explain why relapse happens after treatment is stopped. Compared with normal scalp, lesional scalp had higher clonality and more expanded CD8+ clones, particularly in alopecia totalis/universalis, a pattern that suggests antigenic drive. Because the treated cohort was small and had just a single nonresponder, larger studies are needed to establish links between baseline CD8+ expansion and response. Resident alphabeta T cells in normal human skin are also sequenced, complicating scalp TCR repertoire analysis, unlike mouse skin dominated by gammadelta T cells.

The library was prepared using the immunoSEQ multiplex PCR assay. RNA was extracted from all samples and reverse transcribed into cDNA as template for TCR sequencing. First-strand cDNA was synthesized using SuperScript III with a 2:1 mix of oligo-dT and random hexamers. Amplification bias was assessed with a synthetic immune receptor repertoire, and residual bias was removed computationally. From the authors' description of their analysis: After raw reads were preprocessed to remove errors, the CDR3 was defined following IMGT conventions as running from the conserved cysteine to phenylalanine. Clonality was calculated as 1 minus Shannon entropy normalized by log2 of the number of productive unique TCRs. CD4 or CD8 identity of scalp clones was inferred by cross-referencing scalp TCRbeta sequences with sorted blood CD4 and CD8 repertoires. TCRdb retrieved this table from immuneACCESS and kept in-frame rearrangements only. Not all clones are present; in checked studies, unresolved V genes account for under half, and no reason is known for the remainder. Clone size and V and J calls were adopted from that table, with D and trimming inferred from the DNA. The sample table lists 100,000 to 150,000 clones, over 60% of them with a count of one. The top ten clones comprise more than 5% of the sample.

As for this clone: No antigen is known for it. Base qualities are not recorded, but no much larger clone differs from it by a single base.

The time point label for this specimen denotes: about 4 weeks on oral tofacitinib. In the paper's terms, the treatment or condition label means: oral pan-JAK inhibitor, 5-10 mg twice daily. Lesional scalp punch biopsies and peripheral blood were collected from alopecia areata patients. PBMCs were isolated by density centrifugation and stained for CD3, CD4 and CD8, and CD4+ and CD8+ T cells were sorted on a FACSAria. The clonotype originates from a human donor with alopecia areata. Sequencing was performed on CD4+ T cells sorted from blood, taken at week 4, from a patient treated with tofacitinib.

The CDR3 sequence is CASSPDRVYNEQFF. The DNA reads TGTGCCAGCAGCCCGGACAGGGTCTACAATGAGCAGTTCTTC. The chain links TRBV5-6 with TRBJ2-1, with TRBD1 matching 8 junction bases. V is trimmed back by 4 bases and J by 3 bases, and the junction contains 3 bases that no gene match accounts for. The CDR3 covers 14 residues, taking in both the cysteine and the phenylalanine. The read is trimmed to its CDR3 DNA, 42 bases read in frame from base 1. The germline V gene specifies SGHDT as CDR1 and YYEEEE as CDR2.